This passage covers 4 T cell receptor beta chains from one sample sequenced in a study of T cells in Graves' hyperthyroidism and ophthalmopathy. RNA transcripts gave rise to amplified TCR beta CDR3 regions. TCR CDR3 regions were first amplified by RT-PCR with HTBI primers. TCRdb called the multiplex PCR reads again in MiXCR, with one record for every CDR3 protein. The sample contains under 400,000 distinct CDR3 sequences, about 18% of which appear only once. Sequencing was performed on blood. The receptors here all came from a woman aged 50 to 65 with Graves' hyperthyroidism.

This clonotype was observed at least ten times. The chain couples TRBV2 to TRBJ1-5, with 7 bases that match TRBD1. J gave up 6 bases and V 3 bases, and 8 bases lay outside the gene matches. Germline V gene lookup returns CDR1 SNHLY and CDR2 FYNNEI. There are 15 residues in the CDR3. The DNA for the CDR3 is TGTGCCAGCAGTGATCGGCAGGGGGGGGTTCAGCCCCAGCATTTT. It codes for CASSDRQGGVQPQHF.

This clonotype was seen many times. The rearrangement uses TRBV18 and TRBJ2-5; 8 nucleotides align to TRBD1. V shed 6 bases, J shed 1 base, and the junction held 7 bases outside the gene matches. CDR3 length: 15 residues. CDR1 is KGHSH, CDR2 LQKENI, per germline. The CDR3 is CASSGAGTGQETQYF. The DNA of the CDR3 is TGTGCCAGCTCCGGGGCTGGGACAGGCCAAGAGACCCAGTACTTC.

This clonotype was counted at least ten times. CDR3 nucleotides: TGTGCCAGCAGCCGAGGAGACAGGGAAGCTTTCTTT. Its protein is CASSRGDREAFF. The J gene is TRBJ1-1, the V gene TRBV3-1; weak D call: TRBD1 (6 bases). The CDR3 has 12 residues. Germline-derived CDR1 and CDR2 are LGHDT and YNNKEL (reference sequence). V was cut by 4 bases and J by 8 bases, with 11 bases left in between.

This clonotype has at least ten counts. The chain recombines TRBV13 with TRBJ2-7, with D hard to call. CDR3 length: 15 amino acids. The germline V gene encodes CDR1 PRHDT and CDR2 FYEKMQ (reference sequence). V was shortened by 5 bases and J by 3 bases, with 17 bases between the two germline ends. The CDR3 region has the DNA TGTGCCAGCAGCCAAATTGGCCGCGAAGGCTACGAGCAGTACTTC. Amino acid sequence: CASSQIGREGYEQYF.